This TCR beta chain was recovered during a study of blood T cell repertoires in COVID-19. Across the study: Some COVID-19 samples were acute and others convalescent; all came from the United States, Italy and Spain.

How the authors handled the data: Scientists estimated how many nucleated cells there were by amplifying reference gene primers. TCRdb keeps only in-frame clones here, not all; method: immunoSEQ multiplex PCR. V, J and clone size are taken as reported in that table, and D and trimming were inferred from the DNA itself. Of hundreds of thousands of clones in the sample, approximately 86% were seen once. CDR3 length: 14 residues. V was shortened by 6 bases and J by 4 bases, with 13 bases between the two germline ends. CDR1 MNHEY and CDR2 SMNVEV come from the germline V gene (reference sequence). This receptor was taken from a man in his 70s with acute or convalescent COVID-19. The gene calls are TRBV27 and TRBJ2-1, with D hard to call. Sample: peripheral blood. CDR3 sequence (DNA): TGTGCCAGCAGCACCCGAAGCCCTTACAATGAGCAGTTCTTC. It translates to CASSTRSPYNEQFF.